This note documents a single T cell receptor (beta chain) sequence. The antigen this receptor binds is unknown. No quality values exist for individual bases; no much larger clone is one base distant. The CDR3, cysteine through phenylalanine, is 15 amino acids long. The kept DNA is CDR3 alone, 45 bases in frame from the first base. Trimming leaves V shorter by 4 bases and J shorter by 3 bases, with the junction holding 6 bases beyond the gene matches. According to the germline V gene (reference sequence), CDR1 reads LGHDT and CDR2 reads YNNKEL. The receptor library was made with 5' RACE. Reads for this sample came from a NextSeq 500. Unique molecular identifiers were attached to individual cDNA molecules in the TCR library protocol so that sequencing error and PCR bias could be corrected. TCR alpha and beta chains were both sequenced, and the abundances of alpha and beta sequences in each sample were closely correlated with each other. Turning to the authors' computational methods: Decombinator V4 was used to perform V gene, J gene and CDR3 annotation of TCR sequences. Expanded TCRs were defined as changing significantly between any two time points under a Poisson model with p below 0.0001. TCR abundances were normalised to the total number of TCRs sequenced per sample and expressed as counts per million. TRAV1-2 paired with TRAJ12, TRAJ20 or TRAJ33 defined MAIT TCRs, while TRAV10 paired with TRAJ18 defined iNKT TCRs. VDJdb, accessed 1 November 2021, was searched for CMV, EBV and SARS-CoV-2 annotated TCRs, with TCRs annotated for multiple antigens excluded. The public reads were reprocessed in TCRdb via fastp at Q25 and MiXCR, keeping in-frame beta chains. Rows with a matching CDR3 protein are joined into one entry that keeps the most common DNA and genes. These V and J calls rely on TCRdb rather than the paper's analysis. The sample profile shows 45,000 to 60,000 distinct CDR3 sequences; roughly 8.4% of them were found once. The ten largest account for more than 3% of the sample.

This record belongs to a study of early T cells in non-severe SARS-CoV-2 infection (dated by TCRdb to the early 2020s). Background for the entire study: TCR sequencing used bulk RNA from unsorted whole blood, so alpha and beta chains could not be paired. General conclusions and limits of the study: Matching against VDJdb was skewed toward anti-spike CD8 responses, likely underestimated virus-specific expansions, and missed private and CD4 specificities.

This was a case-control study nested in a cohort of healthcare workers in London, UK, who had nasopharyngeal swab PCR tests and blood samples taken every week. Healthcare workers were recruited between 23 and 31 March 2020, during the week of the UK lockdown, and were followed weekly for up to about 15 weeks. This TCR derives from an adult who was a healthcare worker with PCR-confirmed SARS-CoV-2 infection or an uninfected control (not recorded which). Recombination connected TRBV3-1 to TRBJ1-5; the central 7 bases match TRBD1. Sample: whole blood. The nucleotide sequence is given as TGTGCCAGCAGCCCTACAGGGGTCTCCAATCAGCCCCAGCATTTT. Protein translation: CASSPTGVSNQPQHF.